A selection of T cell receptor beta chains follows, all from one sample in a study of T cell responses to AZD1222 COVID-19 vaccine. The assay was immunoSEQ multiplex PCR, and TCRdb's table has in-frame clones only and misses some. The table shows about 140,000 clones, with around 89% occurring only once. The input for sequencing was peripheral blood, taken on day 0 of AZD1222 vaccination. The source is an adult in good health. The CDR3 runs from the conserved cysteine through the conserved F or W. The D gene is left open where the match is weak. Clone sizes are given selectively: once, few, many, or a class where the clone is expanded.

v_gene	j_gene	len	abundance	d_gene	CDR3nt	CDR3aa
TRBV3-1/TRBV3-2	TRBJ2-1	15	-	-	TGTGCCAGCAGCCAAGCGGGGATGGGCTACAATGAGCAGTTCTTC	CASSQAGMGYNEQFF
TRBV7-9	TRBJ1-2	14	-	-	TGTGCCAGCAGCCCGGGGCAGCGCAACTATGGCTACACCTTC	CASSPGQRNYGYTF
TRBV29-1	TRBJ2-1	12	-	-	TGCAGCGTTGCAATACGGACAAATGAGCAGTTCTTC	CSVAIRTNEQFF
TRBV24-1	TRBJ2-7	15	once	TRBD1	TGTGCCACCAGTGATCCCTCGACAGGGGTGGACGAGCAGTACTTC	CATSDPSTGVDEQYF
TRBV14	TRBJ1-1	13	-	-	TGTGCCAGCAGCCTTACAGGGATCACTGAAGCTTTCTTT	CASSLTGITEAFF
TRBV7-7	TRBJ1-3	20	-	TRBD1	TGTGCTAGCAGCTTACCCATAGGGACAGGGGACCCGATGTTCCGAAACACCATATATTTT	CASSLPIGTGDPMFRNTIYF
TRBV27	TRBJ1-5	18	-	TRBD1	TGTGCCAGCAGTCCCGGGACAGGCAGACCTTATAGCAATCAGCCCCAGCATTTT	CASSPGTGRPYSNQPQHF
TRBV3-1/TRBV3-2	TRBJ1-6	15	-	-	TGTGCCAGCAGCCAAGGGGGGCTGGGTAATTCACCCCTCCACTTT	CASSQGGLGNSPLHF
TRBV15	TRBJ1-5	16	-	-	TGTGCCACCAGCAGAGATGACAGTCATAGCAATCAGCCCCAGCATTTT	CATSRDDSHSNQPQHF
TRBV6-5	TRBJ1-1	14	-	-	TGTGCCAGCAGGGGGGGTCAGGGGCGGTCTGAAGCTTTCTTT	CASRGGQGRSEAFF
TRBV9	TRBJ1-4	16	-	TRBD1	TGTGCCAGCAGCCCCCCAGGGGGACGCGCTAATGAAAAACTGTTTTTT	CASSPPGGRANEKLFF
TRBV6-2/TRBV6-3	TRBJ2-1	14	-	-	TGTGCCAGCAGTTACTCCGTGGGTAATAATGAGCAGTTCTTC	CASSYSVGNNEQFF
TRBV6-6	TRBJ1-5	16	-	TRBD1	TGTGCCAGCAGTTTACGATTTCAGGGGGCCGGACAGCCCCAGCATTTT	CASSLRFQGAGQPQHF
TRBV5-1	TRBJ2-7	13	few	-	TGCGCCAGCAGCTCCTTCGACGGCTACGAGCAGTACTTC	CASSSFDGYEQYF
TRBV18	TRBJ2-5	15	-	TRBD2	TGTGCCAGCTCACCGGCGAGCGGGGCCCAAGAGACCCAGTACTTC	CASSPASGAQETQYF
TRBV10-3	TRBJ2-1	15	-	TRBD2	TGTGCCATCAGCCGAGCGGGGGGGTTCTACAATGAGCAGTTCTTC	CAISRAGGFYNEQFF
TRBV5-1	TRBJ2-3	13	-	-	TGCGCCAGCAGCTATGGCGGACCAGATACGCAGTATTTT	CASSYGGPDTQYF
TRBV19	TRBJ1-3	15	-	-	TGTGCCAGTTTTAGCAGGAGAAGCTCTGGAAACACCATATATTTT	CASFSRRSSGNTIYF
TRBV6-5	TRBJ1-5	12	once	-	TGTGCCAGCAGGGTAGGGAATCAGCCCCAGCATTTT	CASRVGNQPQHF
TRBV4-1	TRBJ2-5	14	-	-	TGCGCCAGCAGCCAAAAGGGCTTGAGGGAGACCCAGTACTTC	CASSQKGLRETQYF
TRBV3-1/TRBV3-2	TRBJ1-6	14	once	TRBD1	TGTGCCAGCAGACACAGGGGGCAGACTTCACCCCTCCACTTT	CASRHRGQTSPLHF
TRBV28	TRBJ1-2	14	-	-	TGTGCCAGCAGTTTTGCGGGGTCTAACTATGGCTACACCTTC	CASSFAGSNYGYTF